The rows below give T cell receptor beta chains drawn from one sample of a study of T-cell reconstitution after alpha-beta-depleted transplantation in children. TCRdb reanalysed the PCR reads using MiXCR and keeps one entry per CDR3 protein. The sample consists of about half a million distinct CDR3 sequences, under 15% of them appearing once. The material was PBMCs from the stem cell graft donor, obtained from the stem cell graft. Receptor source: a human donor who donated a stem cell graft to a child with combined immunodeficiency. Each CDR3 is given with its conserved first and last residue. The order of the fields is J gene, V gene, CDR3 protein.

J gene: TRBJ2-3; V gene: TRBV5-1; CDR3 protein: CASSRSGLAGGTDTQYF
J gene: TRBJ2-3; V gene: TRBV7-9; CDR3 protein: CASSRGGGASTDTQYF
J gene: TRBJ2-7; V gene: TRBV7-6; CDR3 protein: CASSANRAYEQYF
J gene: TRBJ2-3; V gene: TRBV12-3/TRBV12-4; CDR3 protein: CASSFDHGLAAFTDTQYF
J gene: TRBJ2-7; V gene: TRBV25-1; CDR3 protein: CASSGDYRSYEQYF
J gene: TRBJ1-5; V gene: TRBV20-1; CDR3 protein: CSARAMVDQPQHF
J gene: TRBJ2-3; V gene: TRBV5-1; CDR3 protein: CASSSLLAGASRTDTQYF
J gene: TRBJ2-5; V gene: TRBV5-6; CDR3 protein: CASSLGVRTQYF
J gene: TRBJ1-2; V gene: TRBV7-2; CDR3 protein: CASTPRGGGYGYTF
J gene: TRBJ2-5; V gene: TRBV7-8; CDR3 protein: CASSLVRRGPRETQYF
J gene: TRBJ2-3; V gene: TRBV20-1; CDR3 protein: CSATLLAGGSTDTQYF
J gene: TRBJ1-1; V gene: TRBV15; CDR3 protein: CATSREGGWGTEAFF
J gene: TRBJ2-1; V gene: TRBV12-3/TRBV12-4; CDR3 protein: CASSQKTGSRMGGGNEQFF
J gene: TRBJ2-5; V gene: TRBV11-3; CDR3 protein: CASSFGRMGSIKSMAWETQYF
J gene: TRBJ2-4; V gene: TRBV6-1; CDR3 protein: CASGDKLAKNIQYF
J gene: TRBJ2-1; V gene: TRBV7-2; CDR3 protein: CASSFGLAGAHEQFF
J gene: TRBJ2-1; V gene: TRBV12-3/TRBV12-4; CDR3 protein: CASSFFWREENEQFF
J gene: TRBJ2-7; V gene: TRBV29-1; CDR3 protein: CSVAEAGGPNEQYF
J gene: TRBJ1-2; V gene: TRBV29-1; CDR3 protein: CSVVDRGGYTF
J gene: TRBJ1-2; V gene: TRBV12-3/TRBV12-4; CDR3 protein: CATFTPGPPNYGYTF
J gene: TRBJ2-5; V gene: TRBV11-2; CDR3 protein: CASSPIRQETQYF
J gene: TRBJ2-7; V gene: TRBV12-3/TRBV12-4; CDR3 protein: CASSRSGQGAYEQYF
J gene: TRBJ2-7; V gene: TRBV6-2/TRBV6-3; CDR3 protein: CASGRAGVGNEQYF
J gene: TRBJ2-3; V gene: TRBV6-5; CDR3 protein: CASSYRPGWADTQYF
J gene: TRBJ2-5; V gene: TRBV29-1; CDR3 protein: CSVEAWDKETQYF
J gene: TRBJ2-5; V gene: TRBV29-1; CDR3 protein: CSVSAGRAVKTQYF
J gene: TRBJ1-1; V gene: TRBV12-3/TRBV12-4; CDR3 protein: CASSLGPGAVNTEAFF
J gene: TRBJ2-3; V gene: TRBV5-8; CDR3 protein: CASSFTGNPDTQYF
J gene: TRBJ1-3; V gene: TRBV6-5; CDR3 protein: CASSNGGNTIYF
J gene: TRBJ2-5; V gene: TRBV5-1; CDR3 protein: CASSLVTGVIEETQYF
J gene: TRBJ2-7; V gene: TRBV12-3/TRBV12-4; CDR3 protein: CASSLVGGSCDF
J gene: TRBJ2-1; V gene: TRBV24-1; CDR3 protein: CATSSGRLNEQFF
J gene: TRBJ2-1; V gene: TRBV12-3/TRBV12-4; CDR3 protein: CASSLGGGVYNEQFF
J gene: TRBJ2-7; V gene: TRBV25-1; CDR3 protein: CASSLKVGEQYF
J gene: TRBJ2-7; V gene: TRBV9; CDR3 protein: CASSVGGTGGFAYEQYF
J gene: TRBJ2-1; V gene: TRBV9; CDR3 protein: CASSVLLGGDNEQFF
J gene: TRBJ2-3; V gene: TRBV7-9; CDR3 protein: CASSFTSVNTDTQYF
J gene: TRBJ1-4; V gene: TRBV6-5; CDR3 protein: CASSYSDRDGSEKLFF
J gene: TRBJ1-4; V gene: TRBV30; CDR3 protein: CAWCPRLDEKLFF
J gene: TRBJ1-5; V gene: TRBV12-3/TRBV12-4; CDR3 protein: CASSLGITNQPQHF
J gene: TRBJ2-1; V gene: TRBV6-2/TRBV6-3; CDR3 protein: CASSYNTFSYNEQFF
J gene: TRBJ1-5; V gene: TRBV28; CDR3 protein: CASILDRLNQPQHF
J gene: TRBJ2-5; V gene: TRBV27; CDR3 protein: CASRGARLQETQYF
J gene: TRBJ2-7; V gene: TRBV20-1; CDR3 protein: CSAQGLAGVEQYF
J gene: TRBJ2-1; V gene: TRBV6-5; CDR3 protein: CASGRTARNEQFF
J gene: TRBJ2-5; V gene: TRBV15; CDR3 protein: CATSRGGGYETQYF
J gene: TRBJ1-6; V gene: TRBV27; CDR3 protein: CASSPLGTGGSNYNSPLHF
J gene: TRBJ1-2; V gene: TRBV6-1; CDR3 protein: CASSRSGATYYGYTF
J gene: TRBJ2-5; V gene: TRBV7-2; CDR3 protein: CASSLGGRGETQYF
J gene: TRBJ2-1; V gene: TRBV7-9; CDR3 protein: CASSFRSGGADEQFF
J gene: TRBJ2-3; V gene: TRBV6-5; CDR3 protein: CASSYRWGADTQYF
J gene: TRBJ2-1; V gene: TRBV12-3/TRBV12-4; CDR3 protein: CASTPPGTGALNEQFF
J gene: TRBJ1-6; V gene: TRBV7-2; CDR3 protein: CASSLGSGRASPLHF